This T cell receptor (beta chain) was recorded in a study of T-cell reconstitution after alpha-beta-depleted transplantation in children (dated by TCRdb to the mid-2010s). For context, the study as a whole: Using TCR repertoire profiling, the study quantitatively followed how T-cell immune reconstitution unfolded in children after TCRalphabeta/CD19-depleted allogeneic hematopoietic cell transplantation.

In its sample, this clonotype was seen a few times. It lacks a known antigen. No much larger clonotype is one base removed from it; base qualities were not supplied. V and J are truncated by 4 bases and 1 base respectively, leaving an intervening sequence of 12 bases. Looking up the germline V gene yields CDR1 SGHAT and CDR2 FQNNGV. The CDR3 starts with the cysteine, ends with the phenylalanine, and has 15 residues. Only the CDR3 DNA is retained, 45 bases long and in frame from the first base. The protocol used for the library was PCR. Data came from an Illumina HiSeq 2500. To normalize quantification of the TCRbeta repertoire, the TCR libraries were built with molecular barcoding that relied on unique molecular identifiers. The public reads were run again by TCRdb, first through fastp at Q25 and then through MiXCR, and only productive beta chains were kept. Every CDR3 protein is listed once, alongside the most common genes and DNA of its rows. For this sample there are about 500,000 distinct CDR3 sequences; about 33% appear just once. Together, the top ten hold around 2.4% of the sample.

The sequencing used PBMCs from the stem cell graft donor, collected from the stem cell graft. Here the chain combines TRBV11-2 and TRBJ2-3; the best D guess is TRBD2, with 5 bases matching. The receptor comes from a human donor who donated a stem cell graft to a child with aplastic anemia. Here is the DNA: TGTGCCAGCAGCTGGGAGAGTGGGGGCACAGATACGCAGTATTTT. This is translated as CASSWESGGTDTQYF.